The TCR beta chain described here comes from a study of shared clonotypes between healthy human individuals. Looked up from germline, CDR1 is LNHDA and CDR2 is SQIVND (reference sequence). The V end was cut by 8 bases, the J end by 3 bases, with 8 bases between. This CDR3 region has 12 residues. Assay: immunoSEQ multiplex PCR; the TCRdb copy retains only in-frame clones and omits some. Among a few hundred thousand clones listed, roughly four fifths were seen once. The chain is built from TRBV19 and TRBJ1-5; D is perhaps TRBD1 (6 bases). The sequence came from a woman aged 40 to 55 in good health. Some clones in this sample may be carry-over from other donors' samples. Input material: PBMCs. The CDR3 nucleotides read TGTGCCAGTGGACAGTTCAATCAGCCCCAGCATTTT. Translated: CASGQFNQPQHF.